This passage covers 6 T cell receptor beta chains from one sample sequenced in a study of blood T cell repertoires in COVID-19. Sequenced by immunoSEQ multiplex PCR; TCRdb stores in-frame clones only, minus some. The data hold around 29,000 clones, with about three quarters observed a single time. The material sequenced was peripheral blood. The receptors shown here come from a woman between 65 and 79 years old with active or convalescent COVID-19.

The chain is built from TRBV19 and TRBJ1-2; D is perhaps TRBD1 (6 bases). The CDR3 runs to 14 residues. V was trimmed by 7 bases and J by 4 bases, leaving 16 bases between them. Germline V gene sequence: CDR1 LNHDA, CDR2 SQIVND (reference sequence). CDR3 loop: CASTGLAGVYGYTF. The CDR3 coding sequence is TGTGCCAGTACGGGGTTGGCAGGGGTCTATGGCTACACCTTC.

J is TRBJ1-1 and V is TRBV5-1; 10 positions match TRBD1. Germline V lookup: CDR1 SGHRS, CDR2 YFSETQ. V trimming: 5 bases; J trimming: 4 bases; junction bases outside the gene matches: 11. This CDR3 comprises 16 residues. The CDR3 sequence: CASRPRQGAQGTEAFF. The CDR3, as DNA: TGCGCCAGCAGACCTCGACAGGGGGCGCAGGGCACTGAAGCTTTCTTT.

This clone was observed once. The chain employs TRBV5-6 and TRBJ2-7; 7 bases align to TRBD1. CDR3 length equals 14 residues. The junction had 2 bases not matched to a gene; V was cut back by 2 bases and J by 0 bases. Per germline, CDR1 SGHDT and CDR2 YYEEEE. The CDR3 loop is CASSFGQASYEQYF. Written as DNA, the CDR3 is TGTGCCAGCAGCTTCGGACAGGCCTCCTACGAGCAGTACTTC. Full variable domain (rest looked up from reference TRBV5-6 and TRBJ2-7): DAGVTQSPTHLIKTRGQQVTLRCSPKSGHDTVSWYQQALGQGPQFIFQYYEEEERQRGNFPDRFSGHQFPNYSSELNVNALLLGDSALYLCASSFGQASYEQYFGPGTRLTVT.

In its sample, this clone was seen once. The chain joins TRBV18 to TRBJ1-3; D may be TRBD1 (6 bases). Trimming took off 6 bases at V and 0 bases at J, with 9 bases between the two ends. CDR1 and CDR2 from the germline V gene are KGHSH and LQKENI. The CDR3 has 14 residues. CDR3 residues: CASSRQASGNTIYF. The CDR3 region has the DNA TGTGCCAGCTCCAGACAGGCCTCTGGAAACACCATATATTTT.

V gene TRBV10-2 combines with J gene TRBJ2-3, with D possibly TRBD2 on 6 matching bases. Deletions cut 6 bases from V and 1 base from J, with 17 bases between. Germline loops: CDR1 WSHSY, CDR2 SAAADI. This CDR3 contains 16 residues. CDR3 protein: CASRLGLGTGTDTQYF. The CDR3 DNA reads as TGCGCCAGCAGACTAGGGTTAGGGACTGGCACAGATACGCAGTATTTT.

As to this clone: Relative to the germline gene, one junction end is altered; a read error may explain this. The chain is built from TRBV9 and TRBJ1-2; D is possibly TRBD1 (6 bases). The CDR3 has 15 residues. Germline CDR1 reads SGDLS; CDR2 reads YYNGEE. CDR3 in DNA: TGTGCCCGCAGCGCCGAGGGGGGGGCCGGCTATGGCTACACCTTC. Translating it yields CARSAEGGAGYGYTF.